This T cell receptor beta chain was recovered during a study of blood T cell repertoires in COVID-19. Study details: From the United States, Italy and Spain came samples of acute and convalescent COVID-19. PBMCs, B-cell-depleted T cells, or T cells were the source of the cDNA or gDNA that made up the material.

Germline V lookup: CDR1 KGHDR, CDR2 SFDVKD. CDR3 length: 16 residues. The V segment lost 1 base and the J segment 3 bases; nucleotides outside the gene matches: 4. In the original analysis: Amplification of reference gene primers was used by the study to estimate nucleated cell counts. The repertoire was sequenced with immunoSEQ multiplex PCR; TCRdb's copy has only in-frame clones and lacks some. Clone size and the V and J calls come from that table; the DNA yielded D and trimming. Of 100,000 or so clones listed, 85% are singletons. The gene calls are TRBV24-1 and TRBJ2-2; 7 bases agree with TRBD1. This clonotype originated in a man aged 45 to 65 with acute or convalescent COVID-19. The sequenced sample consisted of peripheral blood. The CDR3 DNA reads TGTGCCACCAGTGATTTACAGGGGCCCTACACCGGGGAGCTGTTTTTT. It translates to CATSDLQGPYTGELFF.